These 5 T cell receptor beta chains came from one sample sequenced in a study of T cells expressing NK-cell markers. TCRdb derives one entry per CDR3 protein from the 5' RACE reads, leaving out DNA. This table lists 550,000 to 600,000 distinct CDR3 sequences. Sequenced sample: blood T cells: a sorted CD56 or NKG2C T cell subset, CD4+ or CD8+ T cells, or bulk PBMC T cells (not recorded which). These TCRs come from a man aged 18 to 29 in good health.

This chain joins TRBV6-5 and TRBJ1-5; there is no DNA to check the TCRdb D call of TRBD1. In germline, CDR1 is MNHEY, CDR2 SVGAGI. The CDR3 spans 14 residues. The CDR3 loop is CASSYRGFGKPQHF.

V and J are TRBV27 and TRBJ1-3; TCRdb's assignment of TRBD1 cannot be checked, as there is no DNA. The CDR3 consists of 16 residues. In germline, CDR1 is MNHEY, CDR2 SMNVEV (reference sequence). The CDR3 region is CASRPDPDRGGNTIYF.

The chain recombines TRBV15 with TRBJ2-1. The CDR3 length is 16 residues. The germline gives CDR1 LNHNV, CDR2 YYDKDF (reference sequence). CDR3 protein: CATSRELATLYNEQFF.

This chain joins TRBV29-1 and TRBJ2-7. Germline CDR1 is SQVTM and CDR2 is ANQGSEA. The CDR3 has 12 residues. CDR3 residues: CSVEWGSHEQYF.

V usage is TRBV29-1 and J usage is TRBJ2-1; TCRdb proposes TRBD1, but this gene call is untestable without DNA. Germline V gene data show CDR1 as SQVTM and CDR2 as ANQGSEA. The CDR3 loop spans 12 amino acids. This CDR3 is CSASLRENEQFF.